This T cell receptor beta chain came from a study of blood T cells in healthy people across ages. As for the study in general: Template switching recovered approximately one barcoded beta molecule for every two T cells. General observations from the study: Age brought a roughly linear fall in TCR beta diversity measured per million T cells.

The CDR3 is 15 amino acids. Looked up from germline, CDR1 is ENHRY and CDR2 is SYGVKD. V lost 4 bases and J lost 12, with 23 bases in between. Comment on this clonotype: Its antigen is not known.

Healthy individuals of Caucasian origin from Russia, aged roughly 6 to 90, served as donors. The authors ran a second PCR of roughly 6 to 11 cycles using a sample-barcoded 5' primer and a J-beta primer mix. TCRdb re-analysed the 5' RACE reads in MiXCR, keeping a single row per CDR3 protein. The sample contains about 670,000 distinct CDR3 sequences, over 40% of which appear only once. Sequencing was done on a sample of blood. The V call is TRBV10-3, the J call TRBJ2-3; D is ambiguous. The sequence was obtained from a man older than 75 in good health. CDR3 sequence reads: CAISVVGSRTETQYF. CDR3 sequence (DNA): TGTGCCATCAGTGTCGTGGGGTCCCGAACAGAAACACAGTATTTT.